The rows below give T cell receptor beta chains drawn from one sample of a study of early T cells in non-severe SARS-CoV-2 infection. TCRdb ran MiXCR on the 5' RACE reads and lists one entry per CDR3 protein. There are over 60,000 distinct CDR3 sequences in the sample; roughly 14% occur only once, and 4.2% lies in the top ten. Material for sequencing was whole blood. The receptors stem from an adult who was a healthcare worker with PCR-confirmed SARS-CoV-2 infection or an uninfected control (not recorded which). The CDR3 runs from the conserved cysteine through the conserved F or W. Each record gives: clone size, V gene, J gene, D gene, CDR3 DNA, CDR3 protein. A D gene is named only where the DNA matches it firmly. Clone size appears in some rows only: once, few, many, or a class for an expanded clone.

abundance: -
v_gene: TRBV5-1
j_gene: TRBJ2-5
d_gene: -
CDR3nt: TGCGCCAGCAGCAGGGGGGAGACCCAGTACTTC
CDR3aa: CASSRGETQYF

abundance: many
v_gene: TRBV6-6
j_gene: TRBJ2-5
d_gene: -
CDR3nt: TGTGCCAGCAGTTTCCCAGGGAATATGCAAGAGACCCAGTACTTC
CDR3aa: CASSFPGNMQETQYF

abundance: few
v_gene: TRBV7-2
j_gene: TRBJ2-2
d_gene: TRBD2
CDR3nt: TGTGCCAGCAGCCCCTTAGCGGGGGGCGCCACCGGGGAGCTGTTTTTT
CDR3aa: CASSPLAGGATGELFF

abundance: -
v_gene: TRBV11-2
j_gene: TRBJ2-5
d_gene: -
CDR3nt: TGTGCCAGCAGCTTAGCGGCAGGGACCCAAGAGACCCAGTACTTC
CDR3aa: CASSLAAGTQETQYF

abundance: many
v_gene: TRBV29-1
j_gene: TRBJ2-5
d_gene: -
CDR3nt: TGCAGCGCCTGGGACAACGAAGAGACCCAGTACTTC
CDR3aa: CSAWDNEETQYF

abundance: once
v_gene: TRBV29-1
j_gene: TRBJ2-7
d_gene: -
CDR3nt: TGCAGCGTTGAGGGAACGGGGCTCCGCGACTACGAGCAGTACTTC
CDR3aa: CSVEGTGLRDYEQYF

abundance: few
v_gene: TRBV9
j_gene: TRBJ2-1
d_gene: -
CDR3nt: TGTGCCAGCAGCGTAGAGGACTCCGGGCGCTTGACTAGATCCTACAATGAGCAGTTCTTC
CDR3aa: CASSVEDSGRLTRSYNEQFF

abundance: -
v_gene: TRBV10-1
j_gene: TRBJ1-1
d_gene: TRBD1
CDR3nt: TGCGCCAGCAGTGAAACCGGGACAGGGAGCACTGAAGCTTTCTTT
CDR3aa: CASSETGTGSTEAFF

abundance: few
v_gene: TRBV11-3
j_gene: TRBJ2-2
d_gene: -
CDR3nt: TGTGCCAGCAGTATACAGGGAAACGGGGAGCTGTTTTTT
CDR3aa: CASSIQGNGELFF

abundance: many
v_gene: TRBV18
j_gene: TRBJ2-7
d_gene: -
CDR3nt: TGTGCCAGCTCACCCCCGGAATCCTACGAGCAGTACTTC
CDR3aa: CASSPPESYEQYF

abundance: many
v_gene: TRBV3-1
j_gene: TRBJ1-3
d_gene: -
CDR3nt: TGTGCCAGCAGCCTCGAGGACGAAGTGGAGGTGACGAACTCTGGAAACACCATATATTTT
CDR3aa: CASSLEDEVEVTNSGNTIYF